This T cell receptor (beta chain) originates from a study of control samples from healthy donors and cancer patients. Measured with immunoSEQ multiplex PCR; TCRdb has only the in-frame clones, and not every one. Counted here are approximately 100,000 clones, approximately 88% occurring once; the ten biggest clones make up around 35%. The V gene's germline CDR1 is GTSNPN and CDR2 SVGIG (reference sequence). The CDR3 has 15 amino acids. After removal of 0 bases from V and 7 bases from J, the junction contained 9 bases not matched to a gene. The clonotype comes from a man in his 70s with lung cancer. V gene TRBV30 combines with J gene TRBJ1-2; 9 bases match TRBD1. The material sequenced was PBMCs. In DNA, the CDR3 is TGTGCCTGGAGTGTACACCCAGGGACAGGGCCTGGCTACACCTTC. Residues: CAWSVHPGTGPGYTF.